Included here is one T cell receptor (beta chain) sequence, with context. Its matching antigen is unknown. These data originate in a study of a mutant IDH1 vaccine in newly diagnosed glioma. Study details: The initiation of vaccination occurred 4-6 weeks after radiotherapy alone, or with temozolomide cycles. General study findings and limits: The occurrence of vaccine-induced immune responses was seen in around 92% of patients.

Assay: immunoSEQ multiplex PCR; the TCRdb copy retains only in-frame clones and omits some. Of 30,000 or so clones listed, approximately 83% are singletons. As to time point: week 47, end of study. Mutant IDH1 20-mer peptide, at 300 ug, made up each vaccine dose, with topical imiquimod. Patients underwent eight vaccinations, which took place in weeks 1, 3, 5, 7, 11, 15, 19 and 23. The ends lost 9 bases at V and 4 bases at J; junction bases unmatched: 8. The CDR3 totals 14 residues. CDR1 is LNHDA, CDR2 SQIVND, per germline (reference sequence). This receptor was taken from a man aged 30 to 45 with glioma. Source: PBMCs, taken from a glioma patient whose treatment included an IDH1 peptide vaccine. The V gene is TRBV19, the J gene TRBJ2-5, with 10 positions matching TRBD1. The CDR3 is CASTGQGGVETQYF. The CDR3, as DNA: TGTGCCAGCACCGGACAGGGGGGAGTAGAGACCCAGTACTTC.